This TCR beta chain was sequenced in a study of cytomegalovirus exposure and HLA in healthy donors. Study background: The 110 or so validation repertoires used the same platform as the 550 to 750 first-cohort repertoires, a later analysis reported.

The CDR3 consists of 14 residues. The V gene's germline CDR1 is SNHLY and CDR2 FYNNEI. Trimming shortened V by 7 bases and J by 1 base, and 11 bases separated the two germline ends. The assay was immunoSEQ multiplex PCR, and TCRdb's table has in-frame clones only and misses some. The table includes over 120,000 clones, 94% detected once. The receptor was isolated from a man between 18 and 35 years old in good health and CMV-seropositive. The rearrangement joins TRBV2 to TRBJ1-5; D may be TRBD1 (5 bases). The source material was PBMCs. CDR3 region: CASKRRGSNQPQHF. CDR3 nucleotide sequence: TGTGCCAGCAAAAGAAGGGGAAGCAATCAGCCCCAGCATTTT.